This TCR beta chain was identified in a study of blood T cells in healthy people across ages. General study findings and limits: Diversity figures based on one million T cells were deemed too low.

The CDR3 spans 16 residues. CDR1 SQVTM and CDR2 ANQGSEA come from the germline V gene. V lost 0 bases to trimming and J lost 12 bases; unmatched junction nucleotides: 15. This clonotype was detected a few times. Its antigen is not identified. A much larger clone lies a single base off, so this may be a read error. The authors ran a second PCR of roughly 6 to 12 cycles using a sample-barcoded 5' primer and a J-beta primer mix. TCRdb ran MiXCR on the 5' RACE reads and lists one entry per CDR3 protein. The data contain roughly 1.7 million distinct CDR3 sequences, about 31% of them singletons. The genes are TRBV29-1 and TRBJ2-1; TRBD1 agrees at 9 bases. Source material: blood. The TCR originated in a woman in her 30s in good health. CDR3 amino acids: CSVEDKGDRGRRVQFF. The CDR3 bases are TGCAGCGTTGAAGATAAGGGAGACAGGGGGAGACGGGTGCAGTTCTTC.